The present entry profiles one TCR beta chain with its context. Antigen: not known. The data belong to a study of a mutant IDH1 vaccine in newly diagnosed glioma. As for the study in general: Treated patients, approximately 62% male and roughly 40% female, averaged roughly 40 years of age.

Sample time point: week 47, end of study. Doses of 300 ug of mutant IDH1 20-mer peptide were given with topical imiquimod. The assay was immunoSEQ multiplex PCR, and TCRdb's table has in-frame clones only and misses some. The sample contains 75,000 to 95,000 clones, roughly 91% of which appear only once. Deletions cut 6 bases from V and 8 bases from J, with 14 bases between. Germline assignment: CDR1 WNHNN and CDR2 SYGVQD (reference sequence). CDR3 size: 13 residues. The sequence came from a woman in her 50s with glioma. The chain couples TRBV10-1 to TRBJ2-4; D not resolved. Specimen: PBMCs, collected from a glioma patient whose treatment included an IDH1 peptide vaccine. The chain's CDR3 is CASSAGLGDIQYF. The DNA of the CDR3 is TGCGCCAGCAGCGCCGGGCTTGGGGACATTCAGTACTTC.